The sequence of this T cell receptor beta chain was determined in a study of blood T cell repertoires in COVID-19. The germline V gene encodes CDR1 SGHRS and CDR2 YFSETQ. The CDR3 has 13 residues. V lost 5 bases and J 10 bases, leaving 13 bases between the germline ends. Membership in each cohort depended on participant-reported clinical history. As handled by the study authors: Reference gene primer amplification gave estimated nucleated cell counts. Using immunoSEQ multiplex PCR, the repertoire was profiled, and TCRdb retains in-frame clones only, with some absent. That table is the source of V, J and clone size, and D and trimming were worked out from the DNA. The repertoire holds about 270,000 clones, with approximately 86% as singletons.

The sample consisted of PBMCs or T cells enriched from blood (not recorded which). This sequence was found in a woman in her 30s who had recovered from COVID-19. The chain joins TRBV5-1 to TRBJ1-6; D possibly corresponds to TRBD1 (5 bases). This CDR3 is CASRTTGDSPLHF. CDR3 in DNA: TGCGCCAGCAGAACTACGGGGGACTCACCCCTCCACTTT.